The 7 T cell receptor beta chains below all came from one sample that was sequenced in a study of neoadjuvant nivolumab and ipilimumab in lung cancer. The data were produced by immunoSEQ multiplex PCR, yet TCRdb's version contains in-frame clones alone and is incomplete. The sample comprises tens of thousands of clones, 65% to 85% of which are singletons, and roughly 6.1% rests with the top ten. The source was peripheral blood, collected before neoadjuvant nivolumab, alone or with ipilimumab. The receptors shown here come from an adult with non-small cell lung cancer.

This clone showed up just a few times. This chain connects TRBV10-3 to TRBJ1-6; possible D gene TRBD1, 6 bases. V shed 4 bases and J shed 5 bases, with 15 bases lying between them. This CDR3 spans 16 amino acids. The germline CDR1 and CDR2 sequences are ENHRY and SYGVKD. The CDR3 region is CAISVQGTRDNSPLHF. CDR3 nucleotide sequence: TGTGCCATCAGTGTACAGGGAACACGGGATAATTCACCCCTCCACTTT.

V is TRBV5-1 and J is TRBJ1-2; D is undetermined. The CDR3 contains 14 residues. Germline CDR1 and CDR2: SGHRS and YFSETQ. Trimming stripped 0 bases from V and 6 bases from J, with 12 bases between. CDR3 nucleotide sequence: TGCGCCAGCAGCTTGGCCGAGAGGGCCGATGGCTACACCTTC. Protein: CASSLAERADGYTF.

The chain has TRBV19 and TRBJ1-1; 7 bases line up with TRBD1. The V and J ends lost 6 bases and 5 bases, in that order; junction bases with no gene match: 15. Looked up from germline, CDR1 is LNHDA and CDR2 is SQIVND (reference sequence). CDR3 length equals 16 residues. The CDR3 region is CASSPGGAPGGTEAFF. The CDR3 region has the DNA TGTGCCAGTAGCCCGGGAGGGGCCCCAGGGGGTACTGAAGCTTTCTTT.

The chain is built from TRBV7-9 and TRBJ2-3; 9 positions match TRBD2. Germline loops: CDR1 SEHNR, CDR2 FQNEAQ (reference sequence). V was clipped by 1 base and J by 3 bases; unmatched bases: 5. The CDR3 covers 16 residues. The DNA of the CDR3 is TGTGCCAGCAGCTTAGGGCTAGCGGGGTTGACAGATACGCAGTATTTT. Protein: CASSLGLAGLTDTQYF. The variable domain in full, completed from reference TRBV7-9 and TRBJ2-3, reads DTGVSQNPRHKITKRGQNVTFRCDPISEHNRLYWYRQTLGQGPEFLTYFQNEAQLEKSRLLSDRFSAERPKGSFSTLEIQRTEQGDSAMYLCASSLGLAGLTDTQYFGPGTRLTVL.

In this sample, this clone turned up a few times. J is TRBJ2-1 and V is TRBV2; the D call may be TRBD1 or TRBD2 (5 bases each). Trimming shortened V by 6 bases and J by 0 bases, and 12 bases separated the two germline ends. Germline CDR1 is SNHLY and CDR2 is FYNNEI. The CDR3 sequence is 15 residues long. Here the CDR3 reads CASRLGVSSYNEQFF. The CDR3 region has the DNA TGTGCCAGCAGACTAGGGGTTAGCTCCTACAATGAGCAGTTCTTC.

This clone was found a few times. The V gene is TRBV2, the J gene TRBJ2-1; 12 bases fit TRBD2. The CDR3 is made up of 14 amino acids. In germline, CDR1 is SNHLY, CDR2 FYNNEI. The V segment lost 6 bases and the J segment 8 bases; nucleotides outside the gene matches: 5. The CDR3 loop reads CASSRTSGDYEQFF. Written as DNA, the CDR3 is TGTGCCAGCAGCAGGACTAGCGGGGACTATGAGCAGTTCTTC.

This clone has more than one count but fewer than ten. The CDR3 loop reads CASSSRGDQETQYF. In DNA, the CDR3 is TGCGCCAGCAGCTCGCGGGGGGACCAAGAGACCCAGTACTTC. The chain employs TRBV5-1 and TRBJ2-5, with 8 positions matching TRBD2. Germline lookup yields CDR1 SGHRS and CDR2 YFSETQ. This CDR3 has 14 residues. J gave up 0 bases and V 3 bases, and 1 base lay outside the gene matches.